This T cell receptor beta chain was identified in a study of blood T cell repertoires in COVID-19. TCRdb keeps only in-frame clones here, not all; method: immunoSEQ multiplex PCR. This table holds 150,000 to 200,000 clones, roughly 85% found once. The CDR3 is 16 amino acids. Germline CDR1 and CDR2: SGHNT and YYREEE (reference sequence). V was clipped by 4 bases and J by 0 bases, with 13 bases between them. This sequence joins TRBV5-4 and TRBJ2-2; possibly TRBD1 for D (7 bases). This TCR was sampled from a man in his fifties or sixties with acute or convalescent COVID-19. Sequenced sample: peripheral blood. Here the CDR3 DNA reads TGTGCCAGCAGCCCCCAGGGGGGCGCGAACACCGGGGAGCTGTTTTTT. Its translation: CASSPQGGANTGELFF.